This paragraph reports one T cell receptor (beta chain). Its antigen is currently unknown. The V gene end was trimmed by 4 bases and the J gene end by 4 bases; junction bases not matched to a gene: 5. Germline V gives CDR1 SGDLS, CDR2 YYNGEE. The CDR3 loop spans 14 amino acids. This sample stems from a study of OX40 agonist ivuxolimab in advanced cancers. Findings and limits, study-wide: Within 6 weeks, CD4+ and CD8+ blood T cells expanded clonally at 0.1 to 3.0 mg/kg. The authors also found low normalized T-cell clonal expansion in some nonresponders.

Libraries were prepared by immunoSEQ multiplex PCR; TCRdb keeps only in-frame clonotypes and omits some of them. The sample records 70,000 or so clones, roughly 85% being singletons. With baseline, cycle 4 day 1, and cycle 7 day 1 as timepoints, blood was sampled. The TCR sequence derives from an adult with an advanced solid tumor such as melanoma, head and neck, liver or kidney cancer. This specimen consisted of CD4+ or CD8+ T cells sorted from blood, obtained in a trial of the OX40 agonist ivuxolimab. V and J are TRBV9 and TRBJ2-5; 9 positions match TRBD1. The CDR3 sequence: CASSRGTGRETQYF. The CDR3 DNA sequence: TGTGCCAGCAGCAGAGGGACAGGGCGAGAGACCCAGTACTTC.